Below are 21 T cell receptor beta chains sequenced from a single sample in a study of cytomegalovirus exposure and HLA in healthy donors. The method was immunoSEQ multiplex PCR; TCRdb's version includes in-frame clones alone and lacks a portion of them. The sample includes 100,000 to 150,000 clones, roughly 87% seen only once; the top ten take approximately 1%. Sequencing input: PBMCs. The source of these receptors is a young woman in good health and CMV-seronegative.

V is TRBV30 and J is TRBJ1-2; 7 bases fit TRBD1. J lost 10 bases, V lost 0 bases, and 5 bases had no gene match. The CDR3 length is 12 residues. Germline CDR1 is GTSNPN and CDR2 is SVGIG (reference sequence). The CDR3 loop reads CAWSVRDSAYTF. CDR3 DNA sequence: TGTGCCTGGAGTGTGAGGGACAGCGCCTACACCTTC.

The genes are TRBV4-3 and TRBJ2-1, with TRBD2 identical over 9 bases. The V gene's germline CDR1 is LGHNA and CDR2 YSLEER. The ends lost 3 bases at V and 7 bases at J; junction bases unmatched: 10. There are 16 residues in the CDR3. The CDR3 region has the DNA TGCGCCAGCAGCCACTATAAGAAGCGGGGGGCAAATGAGCAGTTCTTC. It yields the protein CASSHYKKRGANEQFF.

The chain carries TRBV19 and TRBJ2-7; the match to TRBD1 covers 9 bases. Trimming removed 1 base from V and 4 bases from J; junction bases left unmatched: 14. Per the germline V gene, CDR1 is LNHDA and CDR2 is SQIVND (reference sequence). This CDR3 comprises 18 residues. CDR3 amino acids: CASSIGSKGRTGAYEQYF. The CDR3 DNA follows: TGTGCCAGTAGTATAGGTTCTAAGGGCAGGACAGGGGCTTACGAGCAGTACTTC.

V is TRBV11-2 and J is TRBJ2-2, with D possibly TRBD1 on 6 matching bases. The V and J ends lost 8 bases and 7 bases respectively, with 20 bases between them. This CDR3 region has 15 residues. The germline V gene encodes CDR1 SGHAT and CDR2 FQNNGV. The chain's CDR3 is CASGLRLGAGGELFF. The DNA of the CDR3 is TGTGCCAGCGGCCTTCGGTTGGGGGCCGGCGGGGAGCTGTTTTTT.

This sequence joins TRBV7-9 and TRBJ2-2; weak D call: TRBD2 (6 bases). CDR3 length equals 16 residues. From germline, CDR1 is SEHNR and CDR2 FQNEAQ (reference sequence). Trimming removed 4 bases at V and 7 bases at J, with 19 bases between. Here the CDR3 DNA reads TGTGCCAGCAGCTCCATCCGGACTATAACGGGCGGGGAGCTGTTTTTT. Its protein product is CASSSIRTITGGELFF.

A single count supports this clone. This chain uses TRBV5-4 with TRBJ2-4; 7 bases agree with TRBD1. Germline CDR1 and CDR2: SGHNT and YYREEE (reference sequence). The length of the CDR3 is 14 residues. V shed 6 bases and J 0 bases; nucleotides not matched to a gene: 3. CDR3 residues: CASTPGGAKNIQYF. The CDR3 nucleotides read TGTGCCAGCACCCCAGGGGGAGCCAAAAACATTCAGTACTTC.

CDR3 loop: CASSARLAGHVHTQYF. In nucleotides, the CDR3 is TGTGCCAGCAGTGCGAGACTAGCGGGACACGTGCATACGCAGTATTTT. The chain carries TRBV28 and TRBJ2-3, with 11 positions matching TRBD2. CDR3 length: 16 residues. After removal of 5 bases from V and 7 bases from J, the junction contained 11 bases not matched to a gene. The germline V gene encodes CDR1 MDHEN and CDR2 SYDVKM. Full variable domain (outside the CDR3, taken from reference TRBV28 and TRBJ2-3): DVKVTQSSRYLVKRTGEKVFLECVQDMDHENMFWYRQDPGLGLRLIYFSYDVKMKEKGDIPEGYSVSREKKERFSLILESASTNQTSMYLCASSARLAGHVHTQYFGPGTRLTVL.

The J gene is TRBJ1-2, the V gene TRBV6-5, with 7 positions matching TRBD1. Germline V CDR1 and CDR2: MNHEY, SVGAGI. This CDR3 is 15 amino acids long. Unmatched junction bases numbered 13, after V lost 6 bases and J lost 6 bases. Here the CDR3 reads CASSHTTGPVHGYTF. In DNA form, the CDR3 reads TGTGCCAGCAGCCACACGACAGGGCCTGTACATGGCTACACCTTC.

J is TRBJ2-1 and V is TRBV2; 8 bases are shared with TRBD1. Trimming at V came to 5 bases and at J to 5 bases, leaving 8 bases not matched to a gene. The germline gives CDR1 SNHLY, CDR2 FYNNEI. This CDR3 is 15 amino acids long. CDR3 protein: CASSPSGTGNNEQFF. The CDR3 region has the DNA TGTGCCAGCAGTCCCTCCGGGACAGGTAACAATGAGCAGTTCTTC.

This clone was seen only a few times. CDR3 sequence: CASSSAGGTGYTF. CDR3 DNA sequence: TGTGCCAGCAGCTCGGCTGGGGGCACTGGCTACACCTTC. The gene calls are TRBV28 and TRBJ1-2, with D perhaps matching TRBD1 (6 bases). Germline lookup yields CDR1 MDHEN and CDR2 SYDVKM. V lost 6 bases, J lost 7 bases, and 15 bases lay in between. CDR3 size: 13 residues.

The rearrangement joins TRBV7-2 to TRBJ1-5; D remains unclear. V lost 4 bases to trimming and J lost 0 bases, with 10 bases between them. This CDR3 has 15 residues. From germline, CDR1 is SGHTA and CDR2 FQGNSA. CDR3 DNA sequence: TGTGCCAGCAGCTCGAGAGATAATAGCAATCAGCCCCAGCATTTT. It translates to CASSSRDNSNQPQHF.

The DNA for the CDR3 is TGTGCCAGCAGTTTGCCAGGGGGGACTGAAGCTTTCTTT. Its translation is CASSLPGGTEAFF. This chain uses TRBV28 with TRBJ1-1; 7 bases line up with TRBD1. V shed 3 bases and J 5 bases; nucleotides not matched to a gene: 3. From germline, CDR1 is MDHEN and CDR2 SYDVKM. The length of the CDR3 is 13 residues.

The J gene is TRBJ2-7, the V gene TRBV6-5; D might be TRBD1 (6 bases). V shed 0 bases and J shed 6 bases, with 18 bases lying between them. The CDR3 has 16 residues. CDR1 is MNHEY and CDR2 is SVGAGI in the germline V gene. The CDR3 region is CASSYSSNRVGSEQYF. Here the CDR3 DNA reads TGTGCCAGCAGTTACTCCTCAAACAGGGTCGGGTCCGAGCAGTACTTC.

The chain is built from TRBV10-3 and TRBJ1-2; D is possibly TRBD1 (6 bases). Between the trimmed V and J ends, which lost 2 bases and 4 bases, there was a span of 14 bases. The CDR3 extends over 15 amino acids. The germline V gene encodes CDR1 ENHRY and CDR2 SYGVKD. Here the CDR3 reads CAISEGSRQVYGYTF. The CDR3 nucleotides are TGTGCCATCAGTGAGGGGTCGAGACAGGTCTATGGCTACACCTTC.

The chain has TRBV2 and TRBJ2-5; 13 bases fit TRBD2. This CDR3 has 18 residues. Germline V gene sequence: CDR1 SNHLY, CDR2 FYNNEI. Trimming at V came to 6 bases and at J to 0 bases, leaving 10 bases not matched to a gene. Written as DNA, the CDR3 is TGTGCCAGCAGCCCCGGGACTAGCGGGATCCGGAACCAAGAGACCCAGTACTTC. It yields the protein CASSPGTSGIRNQETQYF.

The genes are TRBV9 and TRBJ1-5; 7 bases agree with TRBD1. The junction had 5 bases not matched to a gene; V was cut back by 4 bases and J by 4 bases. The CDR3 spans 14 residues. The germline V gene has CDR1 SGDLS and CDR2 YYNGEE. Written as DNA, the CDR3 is TGTGCCAGCAGCTTCGGGACAGCGAATCAGCCCCAGCATTTT. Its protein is CASSFGTANQPQHF.

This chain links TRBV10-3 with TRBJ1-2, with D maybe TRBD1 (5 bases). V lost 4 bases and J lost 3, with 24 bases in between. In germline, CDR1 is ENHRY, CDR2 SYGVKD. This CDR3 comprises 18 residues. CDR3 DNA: TGTGCCATCAGTGTACTAAGGCCTCGCAGGGATGCTGACTATGGCTACACCTTC. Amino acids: CAISVLRPRRDADYGYTF.

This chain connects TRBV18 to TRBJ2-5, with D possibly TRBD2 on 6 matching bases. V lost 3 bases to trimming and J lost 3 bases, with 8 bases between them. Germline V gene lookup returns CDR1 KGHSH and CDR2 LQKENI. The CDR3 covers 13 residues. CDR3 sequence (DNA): TGTGCCAGCTCACCCGCGGGGAAAGAGACCCAGTACTTC. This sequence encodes CASSPAGKETQYF. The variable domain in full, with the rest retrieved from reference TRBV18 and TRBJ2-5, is NAGVMQNPRHLVRRRGQEARLRCSPMKGHSHVYWYRQLPEEGLKFMVYLQKENIIDESGMPKERFSAEFPKEGPSILRIQQVVRGDSAAYFCASSPAGKETQYFGPGTRLLVL.

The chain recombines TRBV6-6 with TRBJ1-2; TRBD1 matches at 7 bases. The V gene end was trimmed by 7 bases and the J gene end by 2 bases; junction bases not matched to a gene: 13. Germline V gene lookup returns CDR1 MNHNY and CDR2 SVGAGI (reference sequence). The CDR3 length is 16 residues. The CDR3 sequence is CASILTGQTLNYGYTF. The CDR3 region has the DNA TGTGCCAGCATACTGACGGGACAGACCTTAAACTATGGCTACACCTTC.

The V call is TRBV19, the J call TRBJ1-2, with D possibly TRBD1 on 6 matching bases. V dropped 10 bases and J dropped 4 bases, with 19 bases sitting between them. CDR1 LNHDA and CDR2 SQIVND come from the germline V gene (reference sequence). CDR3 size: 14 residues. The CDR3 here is CATRKQGFLYGYTF. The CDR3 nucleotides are TGTGCCACCCGGAAACAGGGATTTCTCTATGGCTACACCTTC.

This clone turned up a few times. This CDR3 reads CASRRDTMRTEAFF. The CDR3, as DNA: TGTGCCAGCAGGAGGGACACCATGAGGACTGAAGCTTTCTTT. This chain uses TRBV2 with TRBJ1-1; a weak D match, TRBD1 (6 bases). CDR1 is SNHLY and CDR2 is FYNNEI in the germline V gene. This CDR3 has 14 amino acids. Trimming pared 6 bases from V and 5 bases from J, leaving 16 bases between.